This T cell receptor beta chain was retrieved from a study of shared clonotypes between healthy human individuals. The authors ran the assay at deep level. Data came from immunoSEQ multiplex PCR; TCRdb stores just in-frame clones and leaves some out. The data show about 660,000 clones, about 74% seen once. Study-wide results and caveats: The study drew on few donors, limiting represented genetic and exposure-history diversity. At large depth, rarefaction still showed sorted-subset sequencing to be incomplete. The naive CD4 repertoires of a handful of donors were compared, and approximately 4.5% of clonotypes were shared.

As regards this clone: What it binds is not known.

The ends were cut back, 0 bases at V and 3 bases at J, with 12 bases in the middle. Germline CDR1 and CDR2: LGHNA and YNFKEQ. The CDR3 runs 15 residues. The specimen sequenced was memory CD4+ T cells sorted from blood. Subset denoted: CD45RA-negative fraction. The TCR sequence derives from a woman aged 25 to 39 in good health. V and J are TRBV4-2 and TRBJ2-7; D may be TRBD2 (6 bases). CDR3 in DNA: TGTGCCAGCAGCCAAGAACGCGGGGAGAGCTACGAGCAGTACTTC. Translated: CASSQERGESYEQYF.